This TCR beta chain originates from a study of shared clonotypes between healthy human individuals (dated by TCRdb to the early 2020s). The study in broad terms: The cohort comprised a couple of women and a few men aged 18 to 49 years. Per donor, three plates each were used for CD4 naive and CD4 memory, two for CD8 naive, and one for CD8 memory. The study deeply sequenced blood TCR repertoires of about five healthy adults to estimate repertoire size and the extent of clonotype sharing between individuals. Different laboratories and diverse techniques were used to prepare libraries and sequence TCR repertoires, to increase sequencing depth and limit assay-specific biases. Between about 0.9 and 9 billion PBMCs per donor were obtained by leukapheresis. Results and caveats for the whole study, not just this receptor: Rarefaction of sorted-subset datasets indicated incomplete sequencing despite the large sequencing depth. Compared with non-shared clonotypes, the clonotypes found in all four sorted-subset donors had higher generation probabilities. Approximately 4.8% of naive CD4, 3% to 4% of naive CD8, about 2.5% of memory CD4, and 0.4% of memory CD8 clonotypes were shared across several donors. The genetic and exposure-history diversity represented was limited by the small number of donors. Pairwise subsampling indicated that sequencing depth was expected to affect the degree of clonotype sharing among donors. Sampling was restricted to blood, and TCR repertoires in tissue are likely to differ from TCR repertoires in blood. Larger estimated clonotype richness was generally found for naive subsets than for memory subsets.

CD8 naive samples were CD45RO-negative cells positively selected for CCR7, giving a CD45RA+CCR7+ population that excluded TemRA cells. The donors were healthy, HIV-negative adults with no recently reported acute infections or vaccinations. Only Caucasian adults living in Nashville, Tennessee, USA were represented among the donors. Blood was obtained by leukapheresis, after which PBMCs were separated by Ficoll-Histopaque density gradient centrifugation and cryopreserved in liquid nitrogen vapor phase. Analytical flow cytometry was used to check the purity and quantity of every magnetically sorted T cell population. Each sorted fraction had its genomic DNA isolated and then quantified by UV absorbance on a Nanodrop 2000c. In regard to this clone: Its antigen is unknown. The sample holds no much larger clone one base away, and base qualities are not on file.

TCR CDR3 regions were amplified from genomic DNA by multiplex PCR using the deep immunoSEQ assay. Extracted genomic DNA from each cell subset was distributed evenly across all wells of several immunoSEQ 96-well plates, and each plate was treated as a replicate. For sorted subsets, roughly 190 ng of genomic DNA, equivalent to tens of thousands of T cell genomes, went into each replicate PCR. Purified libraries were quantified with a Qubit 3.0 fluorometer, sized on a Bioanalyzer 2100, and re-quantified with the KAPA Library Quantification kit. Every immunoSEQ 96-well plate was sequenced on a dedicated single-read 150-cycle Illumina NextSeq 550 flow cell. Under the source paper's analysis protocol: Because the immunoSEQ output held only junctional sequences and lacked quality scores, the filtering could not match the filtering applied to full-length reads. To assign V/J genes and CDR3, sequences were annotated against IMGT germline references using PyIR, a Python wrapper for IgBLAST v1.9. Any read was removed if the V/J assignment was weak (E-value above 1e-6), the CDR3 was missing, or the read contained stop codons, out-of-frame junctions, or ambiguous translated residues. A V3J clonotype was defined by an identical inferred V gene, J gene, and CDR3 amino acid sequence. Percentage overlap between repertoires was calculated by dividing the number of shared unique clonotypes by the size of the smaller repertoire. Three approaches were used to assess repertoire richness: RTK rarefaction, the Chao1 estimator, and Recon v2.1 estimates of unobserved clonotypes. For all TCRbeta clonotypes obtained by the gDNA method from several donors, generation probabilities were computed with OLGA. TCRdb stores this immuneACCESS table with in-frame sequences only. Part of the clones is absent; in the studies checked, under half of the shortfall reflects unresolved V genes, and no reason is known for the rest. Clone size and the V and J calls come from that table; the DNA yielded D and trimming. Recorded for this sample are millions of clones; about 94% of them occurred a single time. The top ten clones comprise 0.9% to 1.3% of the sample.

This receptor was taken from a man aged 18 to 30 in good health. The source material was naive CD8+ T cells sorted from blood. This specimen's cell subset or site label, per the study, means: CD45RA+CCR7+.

The CDR3 corresponds to CASSGGPFDYEQYF. The sequenced DNA: TGTGCCAGCAGTGGGGGACCTTTTGACTACGAGCAGTACTTC. The sequence joins TRBV25-1 to TRBJ2-7; the D call could be TRBD1 or TRBD2, with each sharing 5 bases. The CDR1 and CDR2 encoded by the germline V gene are MGHDK and SYGVNS. Deletion took 4 bases off V and 3 bases off J, with a span of 13 bases between the germline ends. Measured from the cysteine to the phenylalanine, the CDR3 is 14 residues long. Kept here is only the CDR3 DNA, which spans 42 bases and is read in frame from base 1.